These 14 T cell receptor beta chains came from one sample sequenced in a study of blood T cell repertoires in COVID-19. Produced via immunoSEQ multiplex PCR; TCRdb's table is partial and in-frame only. The sample gives about 310,000 clones, around 89% of which show up once; under 1.1% is in the top ten. The sequenced sample consisted of peripheral blood. These receptors were taken from a woman between 40 and 50 years old with COVID-19, enrolled during active disease.

V gene TRBV7-6 combines with J gene TRBJ2-1; D unresolved. The CDR3 has 15 residues. V lost 4 bases, J lost 0 bases, and 10 bases lay in between. CDR1 is SGHVS, CDR2 FNYEAQ, per germline. For the CDR3, the DNA is TGTGCCAGCAGCTCAGCGCTAGGCTCCTACAATGAGCAGTTCTTC. It is translated as CASSSALGSYNEQFF.

The sample holds many counts of this clone. The chain joins TRBV6-6 to TRBJ2-5, with a possible D match to TRBD1 (6 bases). This CDR3 has 14 residues. The germline V and J ends were trimmed by 9 bases and 2 bases, with 16 bases remaining between them. The germline gives CDR1 MNHNY, CDR2 SVGAGI (reference sequence). CDR3 sequence (DNA): TGTGCCAGTTTCAGGGGTTGGTGGCAAGAGACCCAGTACTTC. Amino acid sequence: CASFRGWWQETQYF.

The genes are TRBV18 and TRBJ2-1, with 7 positions matching TRBD1. V lost 3 bases and J lost 1; bases outside the gene matches: 0. CDR3 length: 14 residues. CDR1 is KGHSH, CDR2 LQKENI, per germline. CDR3 residues: CASSPTGSYNEQFF. Written as DNA, the CDR3 is TGTGCCAGCTCACCGACAGGGTCCTACAATGAGCAGTTCTTC. Full variable domain (missing parts from reference TRBV18 and TRBJ2-1): NAGVMQNPRHLVRRRGQEARLRCSPMKGHSHVYWYRQLPEEGLKFMVYLQKENIIDESGMPKERFSAEFPKEGPSILRIQQVVRGDSAAYFCASSPTGSYNEQFFGPGTRLTVL.

The gene calls are TRBV19 and TRBJ2-7; possibly TRBD2 for D (6 bases). CDR1 and CDR2 from the germline V gene are LNHDA and SQIVND (reference sequence). The V end lost 3 bases, the J end lost 6 bases, and 15 bases lay between the germline ends. This CDR3 is built from 14 residues. The CDR3 DNA follows: TGTGCCAGTAGTATCATGCGAGGGGAGGCCGAGCAGTACTTC. This codes for CASSIMRGEAEQYF.

The chain couples TRBV14 to TRBJ1-6; no firm D call. CDR3 length: 12 residues. The V gene lost 1 base and the J gene lost 17 bases, with 12 bases spanning the gap. In germline, CDR1 is SGHDN, CDR2 FVKESK. In DNA form, the CDR3 reads TGTGCCAGCAGCCAAGGGGCCGGGAGATTCCACTTT. This gives the protein CASSQGAGRFHF.

V gene TRBV15 combines with J gene TRBJ2-7; 7 bases line up with TRBD1. The germline gives CDR1 LNHNV, CDR2 YYDKDF (reference sequence). CDR3 length equals 14 residues. V was pared by 4 bases and J by 5 bases, with 8 bases of the junction left unmatched. The CDR3 bases are TGTGCCACCAGCAATGGGGACAGCGCGGACGAGCAGTACTTC. As protein: CATSNGDSADEQYF.

J is TRBJ2-7 and V is TRBV7-2; TRBD2 agrees at 9 bases. This CDR3 has 14 amino acids. With V trimmed by 3 bases and J by 7 bases, 7 bases remained unmatched. In germline, CDR1 is SGHTA, CDR2 FQGNSA. The CDR3 region is CASSFQRGDREQYF. Written as DNA, the CDR3 is TGTGCCAGCAGCTTCCAGCGGGGGGACAGAGAGCAGTACTTC. Full variable domain (remainder filled in from reference TRBV7-2 and TRBJ2-7): GAGVSQSPSNKVTEKGKDVELRCDPISGHTALYWYRQSLGQGLEFLIYFQGNSAPDKSGLPSDRFSAERTGGSVSTLTIQRTQQEDSAVYLCASSFQRGDREQYFGPGTRLTVT.

This chain connects TRBV4-2 to TRBJ2-2; 14 nucleotides line up with TRBD2. The CDR3 loop spans 19 amino acids. Trimming removed 5 bases from V and 7 bases from J; junction bases left unmatched: 15. Germline V gene data show CDR1 as LGHNA and CDR2 as YNFKEQ. CDR3 coding DNA: TGTGCCAGCAGCTTAAAGAGGACTAGCGGGGGGACAGAGGGCGGGGAGCTGTTTTTT. Translation: CASSLKRTSGGTEGGELFF.

V usage is TRBV7-2 and J usage is TRBJ2-2; 8 bases match TRBD1. The germline gives CDR1 SGHTA, CDR2 FQGNSA. The CDR3 consists of 17 residues. V shed 7 bases, J shed 7 bases, and the junction held 17 bases outside the gene matches. The CDR3 loop reads CASTSLGGTGWVGELFF. DNA for the CDR3: TGTGCCAGCACCTCTTTAGGCGGGACAGGTTGGGTCGGGGAGCTGTTTTTT.

This chain joins TRBV7-9 and TRBJ1-2, with 8 bases identical to TRBD1. This CDR3 has 14 residues. Per the germline V gene, CDR1 is SEHNR and CDR2 is FQNEAQ (reference sequence). With 5 bases clipped from V and 7 bases from J, the junction kept 9 bases outside the gene matches. CDR3 sequence reads: CASSRGQGPGGYTF. In nucleotides, the CDR3 is TGTGCCAGCAGCCGAGGACAGGGACCTGGTGGCTACACCTTC.

This clone was detected only once. The chain employs TRBV11-1 and TRBJ2-7; 7 bases line up with TRBD1. Germline loops: CDR1 SGHAT, CDR2 FQDESV (reference sequence). Unmatched junction bases numbered 4, after V lost 0 bases and J lost 5 bases. The CDR3 covers 14 residues. The CDR3, as DNA: TGTGCCAGCAGCTTAGCCCATGACAGGGACGAGCAGTACTTC. Its translation: CASSLAHDRDEQYF.

The chain employs TRBV4-3 and TRBJ1-1; 9 bases agree with TRBD1. Germline CDR1 is LGHNA and CDR2 is YSLEER. The length of the CDR3 is 17 residues. The ends lost 4 bases at V and 0 bases at J; junction bases unmatched: 9. The chain's CDR3 is CASSRGNRGQVNTEAFF. CDR3 coding DNA: TGCGCCAGCAGCCGAGGGAACAGGGGGCAGGTGAACACTGAAGCTTTCTTT.

The rearrangement uses TRBV7-2 and TRBJ1-5; TRBD1 aligns across 7 bases. This CDR3 has 15 amino acids. V lost 1 base and J lost 6; bases outside the gene matches: 6. Germline lookup yields CDR1 SGHTA and CDR2 FQGNSA. The CDR3: CASSLEAGGIQPQHF. CDR3 DNA: TGTGCCAGCAGCTTAGAGGCAGGGGGGATTCAGCCCCAGCATTTT.

The chain combines TRBV19 with TRBJ2-2; D is possibly TRBD2 (6 bases). V was shortened by 3 bases and J by 4 bases, with 15 bases between the two germline ends. CDR3 length equals 16 residues. CDR1 LNHDA and CDR2 SQIVND come from the germline V gene (reference sequence). The CDR3 nucleotides are TGTGCCAGTAGTATCTTGGCCCGGAGGGGCACCGGGGAGCTGTTTTTT. The encoded protein is CASSILARRGTGELFF.